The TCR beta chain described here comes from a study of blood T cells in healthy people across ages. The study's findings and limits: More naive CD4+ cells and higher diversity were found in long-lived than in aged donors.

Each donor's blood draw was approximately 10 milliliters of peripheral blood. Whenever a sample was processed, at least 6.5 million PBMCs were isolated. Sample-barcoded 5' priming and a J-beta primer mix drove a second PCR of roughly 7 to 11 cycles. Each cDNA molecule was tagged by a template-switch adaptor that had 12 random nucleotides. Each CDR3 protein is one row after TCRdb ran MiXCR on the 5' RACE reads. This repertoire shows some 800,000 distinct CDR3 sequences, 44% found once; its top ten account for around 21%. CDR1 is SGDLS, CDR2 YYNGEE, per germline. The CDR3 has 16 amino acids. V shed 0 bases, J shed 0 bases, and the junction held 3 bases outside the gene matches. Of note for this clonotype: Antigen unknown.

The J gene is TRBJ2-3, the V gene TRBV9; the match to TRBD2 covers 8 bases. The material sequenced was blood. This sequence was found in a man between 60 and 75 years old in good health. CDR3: CASSVAGGDSTDTQYF. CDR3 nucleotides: TGTGCCAGCAGCGTAGCGGGGGGGGACAGCACAGATACGCAGTATTTT.